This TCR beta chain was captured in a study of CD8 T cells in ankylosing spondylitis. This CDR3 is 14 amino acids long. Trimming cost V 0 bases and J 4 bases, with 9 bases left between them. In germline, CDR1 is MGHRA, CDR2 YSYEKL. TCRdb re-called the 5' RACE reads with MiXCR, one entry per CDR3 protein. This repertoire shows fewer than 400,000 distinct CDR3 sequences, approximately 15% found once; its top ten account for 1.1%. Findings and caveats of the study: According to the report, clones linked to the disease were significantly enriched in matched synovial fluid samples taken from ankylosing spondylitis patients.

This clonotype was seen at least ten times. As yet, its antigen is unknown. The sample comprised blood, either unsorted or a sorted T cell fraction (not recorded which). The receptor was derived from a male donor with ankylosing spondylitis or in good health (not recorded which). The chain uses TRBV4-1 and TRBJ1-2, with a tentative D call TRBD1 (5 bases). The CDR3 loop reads CASSQDRDGYGYTF. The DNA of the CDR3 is TGCGCCAGCAGCCAAGACCGGGACGGCTATGGCTACACCTTC.